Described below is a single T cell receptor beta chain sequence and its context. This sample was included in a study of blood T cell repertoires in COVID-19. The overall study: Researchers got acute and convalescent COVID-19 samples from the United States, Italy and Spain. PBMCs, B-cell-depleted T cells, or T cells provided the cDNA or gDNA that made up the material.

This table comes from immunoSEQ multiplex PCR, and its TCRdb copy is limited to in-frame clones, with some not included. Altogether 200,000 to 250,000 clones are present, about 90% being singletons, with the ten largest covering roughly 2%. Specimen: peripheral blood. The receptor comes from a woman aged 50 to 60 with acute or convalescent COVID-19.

For the CDR3, the DNA is TGTGCCAGCAGCTCCCGCGGGACTACGGGACTAGCGGGAGGGATTCAGTACTTC. Protein: CASSSRGTTGLAGGIQYF. The chain carries TRBV7-2 and TRBJ2-4; TRBD2 agrees at 16 bases. CDR1 SGHTA and CDR2 FQGNSA come from the germline V gene. V shed 4 bases and J 10 bases; nucleotides not matched to a gene: 13. The CDR3 is 18 amino acids.